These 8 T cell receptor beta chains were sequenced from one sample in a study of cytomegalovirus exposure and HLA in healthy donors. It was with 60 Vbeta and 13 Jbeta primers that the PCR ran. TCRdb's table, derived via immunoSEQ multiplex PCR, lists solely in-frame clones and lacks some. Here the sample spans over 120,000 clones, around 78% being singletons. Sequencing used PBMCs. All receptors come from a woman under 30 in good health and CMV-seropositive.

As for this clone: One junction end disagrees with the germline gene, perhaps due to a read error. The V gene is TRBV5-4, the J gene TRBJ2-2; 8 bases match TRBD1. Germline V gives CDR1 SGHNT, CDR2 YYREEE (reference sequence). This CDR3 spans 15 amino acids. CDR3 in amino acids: CASSLGTGYTGELFF. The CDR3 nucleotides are TGTGCCAGCAGTTTGGGGACAGGCTACACCGGGGAGCTGTTTTTT.

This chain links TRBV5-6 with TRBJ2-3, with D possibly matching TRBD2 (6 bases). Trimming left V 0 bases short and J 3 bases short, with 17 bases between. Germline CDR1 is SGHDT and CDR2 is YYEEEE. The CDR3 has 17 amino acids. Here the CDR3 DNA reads TGTGCCAGCAGCTTGGAATCCTCGGGGAGGCCTACAGATACGCAGTATTTT. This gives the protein CASSLESSGRPTDTQYF.

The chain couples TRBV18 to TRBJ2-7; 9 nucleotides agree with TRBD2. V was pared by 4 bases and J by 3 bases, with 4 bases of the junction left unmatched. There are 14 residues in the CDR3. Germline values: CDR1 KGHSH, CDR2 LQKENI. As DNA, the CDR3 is TGTGCCAGCTCACGGACTAGCGAGCGCTACGAGCAGTACTTC. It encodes CASSRTSERYEQYF.

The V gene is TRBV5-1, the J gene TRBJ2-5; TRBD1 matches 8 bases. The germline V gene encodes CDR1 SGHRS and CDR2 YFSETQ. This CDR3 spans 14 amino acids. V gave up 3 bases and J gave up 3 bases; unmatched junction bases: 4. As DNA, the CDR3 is TGCGCCAGCAGCTCTCCGGGACAGGAAGAGACCCAGTACTTC. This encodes CASSSPGQEETQYF.

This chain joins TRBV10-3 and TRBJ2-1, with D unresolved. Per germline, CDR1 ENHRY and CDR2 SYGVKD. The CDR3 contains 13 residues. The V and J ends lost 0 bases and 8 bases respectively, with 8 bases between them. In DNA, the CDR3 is TGTGCCATCAGTGAGTCGAACAGCCATGAGCAGTTCTTC. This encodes CAISESNSHEQFF.

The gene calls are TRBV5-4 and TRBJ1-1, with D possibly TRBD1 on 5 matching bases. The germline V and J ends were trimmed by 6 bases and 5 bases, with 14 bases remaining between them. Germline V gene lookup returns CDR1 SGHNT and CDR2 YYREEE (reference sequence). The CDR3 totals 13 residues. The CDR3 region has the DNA TGTGCCAGCACCCCGGTCGGGGGGACTGAAGCTTTCTTT. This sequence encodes CASTPVGGTEAFF.

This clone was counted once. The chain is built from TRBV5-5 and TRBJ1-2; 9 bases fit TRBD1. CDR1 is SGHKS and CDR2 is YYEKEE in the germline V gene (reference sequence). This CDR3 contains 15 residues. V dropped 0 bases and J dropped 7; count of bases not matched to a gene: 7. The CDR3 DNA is TGTGCCAGCAGCTTGGGGACCGGGACAGGGAGTGGCTACACCTTC. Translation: CASSLGTGTGSGYTF.

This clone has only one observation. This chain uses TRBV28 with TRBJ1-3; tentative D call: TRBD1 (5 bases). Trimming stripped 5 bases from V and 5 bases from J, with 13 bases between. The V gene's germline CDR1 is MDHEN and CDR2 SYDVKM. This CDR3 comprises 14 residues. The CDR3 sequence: CASSNTGFRNTIYF. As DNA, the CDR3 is TGTGCCAGCAGTAATACAGGTTTCCGAAACACCATATATTTT.